This entry lists 25 T cell receptor beta chains sequenced from one sample in a study of blood T cell repertoires in COVID-19. Produced via immunoSEQ multiplex PCR; TCRdb's table is partial and in-frame only. The sample contains roughly 200,000 clones, around four fifths of which appear only once. Source material: PBMCs or T cells enriched from blood (not recorded which). The receptors shown here come from a man aged 35 to 55 who had recovered from COVID-19.

V and J are TRBV25-1 and TRBJ1-2; 7 positions match TRBD1. In germline, CDR1 is MGHDK, CDR2 SYGVNS. The junction had 5 bases not matched to a gene; V was cut back by 2 bases and J by 2 bases. The CDR3 runs 15 residues. The CDR3 nucleotides read TGTGCCAGCAGTGAAATCCGGGACAGCAACTATGGCTACACCTTC. Translating gives CASSEIRDSNYGYTF.

This clone was counted between two and nine times. The rearrangement joins TRBV23-1 to TRBJ2-7; D gene uncertain. TRBV23-1 counts as an open reading frame of uncertain function. Trimming removed 4 bases from V and 2 bases from J, with 9 bases in between. This CDR3 contains 13 residues. CDR3 nucleotide sequence: TGCGCCAGCAGTCCAACACAGCCCTACGAGCAGTACTTC. As protein: CASSPTQPYEQYF.

A single count supports this clone. The rearrangement links TRBV5-1 to TRBJ1-3; D perhaps matches TRBD1 (5 bases). The CDR3 contains 17 residues. V lost 2 bases, J lost 0 bases, and 15 bases lay in between. Germline CDR1 is SGHRS and CDR2 is YFSETQ. The CDR3 spells CASSFGPQGASGNTIYF. CDR3 in DNA: TGCGCCAGCAGCTTTGGTCCCCAGGGCGCCTCTGGAAACACCATATATTTT.

This clone came up once. V gene TRBV18 combines with J gene TRBJ1-1; 8 bases agree with TRBD1. With 4 bases clipped from V and 8 bases from J, the junction kept 9 bases outside the gene matches. This CDR3 has 14 amino acids. Looked up from germline, CDR1 is KGHSH and CDR2 is LQKENI. The CDR3 DNA sequence: TGTGCCAGCTCACAGGGACAGGTGTCTTGGGAAGCTTTCTTT. Its translation is CASSQGQVSWEAFF.

This chain connects TRBV6-5 to TRBJ1-2, with unresolved D. The CDR3 covers 13 residues. The V end was cut by 6 bases, the J end by 6 bases, with 14 bases between. Germline values: CDR1 MNHEY, CDR2 SVGAGI. CDR3 protein: CASSDPAGDGYTF. In DNA, the CDR3 is TGTGCCAGCAGCGACCCGGCAGGCGATGGCTACACCTTC.

The chain recombines TRBV27 with TRBJ1-1, with TRBD1 matching over 7 bases. The germline V gene encodes CDR1 MNHEY and CDR2 SMNVEV (reference sequence). The CDR3 totals 14 residues. V was pared by 4 bases and J by 6 bases, with 8 bases of the junction left unmatched. The CDR3 region is CASSSQGLEPEAFF. In DNA form, the CDR3 reads TGTGCCAGCAGTTCACAGGGGCTAGAACCTGAAGCTTTCTTT.

This chain links TRBV6-5 with TRBJ2-7, with 8 bases that match TRBD1. Unmatched junction bases numbered 5, after V lost 0 bases and J lost 4 bases. CDR3 size: 15 residues. Germline CDR1 and CDR2: MNHEY and SVGAGI. The CDR3 sequence: CASSYSKQGAYEQYF. Here the CDR3 DNA reads TGTGCCAGCAGTTACTCGAAGCAGGGGGCGTACGAGCAGTACTTC.

The genes are TRBV5-1 and TRBJ2-1; 13 bases line up with TRBD2. The length of the CDR3 is 14 residues. Germline V gene lookup returns CDR1 SGHRS and CDR2 YFSETQ. V shed 4 bases, J shed 8 bases, and the junction held 3 bases outside the gene matches. The CDR3 is CASSGLAGVDEQFF. CDR3 coding DNA: TGCGCCAGCAGCGGACTAGCGGGAGTGGATGAGCAGTTCTTC.

This clone was observed once. The V gene is TRBV2, the J gene TRBJ2-1; 8 bases are a match to TRBD2. The CDR3 is 17 residues long. V lost 4 bases, J lost 0 bases, and 8 bases stayed unmatched. Germline assignment: CDR1 SNHLY and CDR2 FYNNEI. The CDR3 DNA follows: TGTGCCAGCAGTGGGTGGGTCGGGACTAGCTCCTACAATGAGCAGTTCTTC. Residues: CASSGWVGTSSYNEQFF.

The chain combines TRBV28 with TRBJ2-1, with TRBD2 identical over 12 bases. V was pared by 4 bases and J by 7 bases, with 11 bases of the junction left unmatched. The germline gives CDR1 MDHEN, CDR2 SYDVKM. The CDR3 spans 17 residues. CDR3 loop: CASSSTLGLAGFNEQFF. The CDR3 region has the DNA TGTGCCAGCAGTTCTACACTAGGACTAGCGGGATTTAATGAGCAGTTCTTC.

The chain is built from TRBV7-6 and TRBJ2-3, with 12 bases aligning to TRBD2. Germline CDR1 reads SGHVS; CDR2 reads FNYEAQ. This CDR3 has 18 residues. The V segment lost 1 base and the J segment 4 bases; nucleotides outside the gene matches: 9. The CDR3 reads CASSLGSRTSGISDTQYF. The CDR3 DNA follows: TGTGCCAGCAGCTTAGGTTCGAGGACTAGCGGGATTTCAGATACGCAGTATTTT.

The chain recombines TRBV5-5 with TRBJ2-7, with a tentative D call TRBD1 (6 bases). CDR3 length: 14 residues. V lost 4 bases and J 0 bases, leaving 11 bases between the germline ends. Germline values: CDR1 SGHKS, CDR2 YYEKEE (reference sequence). The CDR3 sequence: CASSNRALSYEQYF. CDR3 bases: TGTGCCAGCAGCAACAGGGCGCTCTCCTACGAGCAGTACTTC. The full variable domain, in which reference TRBV5-5 and TRBJ2-7 provide the parts outside the CDR3, is DAGVTQSPTHLIKTRGQQVTLRCSPISGHKSVSWYQQVLGQGPQFIFQYYEKEERGRGNFPDRFSARQFPNYSSELNVNALLLGDSALYLCASSNRALSYEQYFGPGTRLTVT.

This clone is a singleton in its sample. J is TRBJ2-7 and V is TRBV29-1, with D tentatively TRBD1 (6 bases). Germline V CDR1 and CDR2: SQVTM, ANQGSEA. Trimming cost V 7 bases and J 3 bases, with 13 bases left between them. The CDR3 sequence is 12 residues long. The CDR3 sequence is CSGRDTHYEQYF. In DNA, the CDR3 is TGCAGCGGCCGGGACACGCACTACGAGCAGTACTTC.

The chain recombines TRBV4-3 with TRBJ2-4, with a weak D call TRBD1 (5 bases). The CDR3 has 16 amino acids. From germline, CDR1 is LGHNA and CDR2 YSLEER. V dropped 0 bases and J dropped 9 bases, with 18 bases sitting between them. The CDR3 nucleotides are TGCGCCAGCAGCCAAGATCTCGGCAGGGTGGTCGGCATTCAGTACTTC. Encoded protein: CASSQDLGRVVGIQYF.

This chain links TRBV6-2 or TRBV6-3 with TRBJ1-2, with D unresolved. This CDR3 comprises 16 residues. The V and J ends lost 0 bases and 3 bases respectively, with 14 bases between them. The germline V gene has CDR1 MNHEY and CDR2 SVGEGT. The CDR3 here is CASSYSRHLGDYGYTF. CDR3 DNA: TGTGCCAGCAGTTACTCGAGGCACCTTGGTGACTATGGCTACACCTTC.

The chain has TRBV6-5 and TRBJ1-2, with D maybe TRBD1 (5 bases). The CDR3 sequence is 14 residues long. V lost 2 bases, J lost 4 bases, and 11 bases lay in between. The germline gives CDR1 MNHEY, CDR2 SVGAGI. CDR3 sequence: CASSYGAGGYGYTF. CDR3 in DNA: TGTGCCAGCAGTTACGGGGCCGGCGGCTATGGCTACACCTTC.

The gene calls are TRBV29-1 and TRBJ2-1; TRBD2 agrees at 8 bases. From germline, CDR1 is SQVTM and CDR2 ANQGSEA. The CDR3 is 14 residues long. J gave up 9 bases and V 6 bases, and 13 bases lay outside the gene matches. The CDR3 loop is CSVESGLGSSEQFF. CDR3 nucleotides: TGCAGCGTAGAGTCGGGACTAGGGTCTAGTGAGCAGTTCTTC.

V gene TRBV3-1 (or the pseudogene TRBV3-2) combines with J gene TRBJ1-6; D possibly corresponds to TRBD1 (6 bases). Germline CDR1 LGHDT, CDR2 YNNKEL (reference sequence). V was clipped by 1 base and J by 14 bases, with 18 bases between them. This CDR3 is 15 amino acids long. CDR3 in DNA: TGTGCCAGCAGCCAAGGTGCAGGGGCCCATCGAGCCCTCCACTTT. It translates to CASSQGAGAHRALHF.

The V gene is TRBV28, the J gene TRBJ1-1; D not resolved. Germline V gives CDR1 MDHEN, CDR2 SYDVKM. V was trimmed by 7 bases and J by 2 bases, leaving 17 bases between them. The CDR3 runs to 15 residues. CDR3 coding DNA: TGTGCCAGCAAGGTGGGTGGAGAATCTAACACTGAAGCTTTCTTT. It encodes CASKVGGESNTEAFF.

The V and J genes are TRBV7-9 and TRBJ1-1; TRBD1 might be the D (6 bases). Germline lookup yields CDR1 SEHNR and CDR2 FQNEAQ (reference sequence). The CDR3 consists of 12 residues. Trimming took off 5 bases at V and 8 bases at J, with 12 bases between the two ends. The CDR3, as DNA: TGTGCCAGCAGCCCTGGGGGGGCGGAAGCTTTCTTT. This encodes CASSPGGAEAFF.

The sample holds a few counts of this clone. V is TRBV28 and J is TRBJ1-5; D remains unclear. V was pared by 4 bases and J by 6 bases, with 7 bases between. CDR3 length: 12 residues. Germline V gene data show CDR1 as MDHEN and CDR2 as SYDVKM. CDR3 loop: CASSSPSQPQHF. For the CDR3, the DNA is TGTGCCAGCAGTTCCCCGAGTCAGCCCCAGCATTTT.

In nucleotides, the CDR3 is TGTGCCAGCAGCCCCCCAGCGGGAAGGAGCCAAGAGACCCAGTACTTC. Translation gives CASSPPAGRSQETQYF. The chain employs TRBV9 and TRBJ2-5, with 7 nucleotides matching TRBD2. The trim removed 4 bases at V and 1 base at J, leaving 10 bases unmatched. Germline V gene sequence: CDR1 SGDLS, CDR2 YYNGEE. This CDR3 contains 16 residues.

The chain carries TRBV6-5 and TRBJ2-7; 12 bases are a match to TRBD1. Germline CDR1 and CDR2: MNHEY and SVGAGI. The junction had 3 bases not matched to a gene; V was cut back by 8 bases and J by 4 bases. The CDR3 runs to 13 residues. The CDR3 DNA reads as TGTGCCAGCTGGGACAGGGGGCCGTACGAGCAGTACTTC. It specifies CASWDRGPYEQYF.

V usage is TRBV19 and J usage is TRBJ2-2, with 9 bases fitting TRBD2. The CDR3 is made up of 16 amino acids. V shed 10 bases and J 4 bases; nucleotides not matched to a gene: 13. Germline V CDR1 and CDR2: LNHDA, SQIVND (reference sequence). CDR3 DNA sequence: TGTGCCATCTCGAGGAGTGCGGGAGGGGGCACCGGGGAGCTGTTTTTT. This gives the protein CAISRSAGGGTGELFF.

This clone turned up a few times. The rearrangement uses TRBV20-1 and TRBJ2-3; no clear D gene. In germline, CDR1 is DFQATT, CDR2 SNEGSKA (reference sequence). This CDR3 spans 11 amino acids. Between the trimmed V and J ends, which lost 3 bases and 5 bases, there was a span of 6 bases. CDR3 nucleotide sequence: TGCAGTGCTAGCGGTGTAGATACGCAGTATTTT. This sequence encodes CSASGVDTQYF.